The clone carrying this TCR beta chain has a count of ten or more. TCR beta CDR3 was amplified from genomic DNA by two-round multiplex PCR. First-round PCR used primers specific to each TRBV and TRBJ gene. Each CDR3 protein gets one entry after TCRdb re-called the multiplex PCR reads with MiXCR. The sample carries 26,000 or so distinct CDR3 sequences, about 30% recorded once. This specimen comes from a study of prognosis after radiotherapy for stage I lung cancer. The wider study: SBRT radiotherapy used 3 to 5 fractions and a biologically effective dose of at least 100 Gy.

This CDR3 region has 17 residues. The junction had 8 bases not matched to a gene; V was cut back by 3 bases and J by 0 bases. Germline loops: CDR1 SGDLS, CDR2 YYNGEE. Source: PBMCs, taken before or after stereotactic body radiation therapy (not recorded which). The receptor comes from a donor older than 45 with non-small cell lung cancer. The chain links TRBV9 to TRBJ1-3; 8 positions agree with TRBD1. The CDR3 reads CASSGRQGKSSGNTIYF. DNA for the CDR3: TGTGCCAGCAGCGGCCGACAGGGGAAAAGCTCTGGAAACACCATATATTTT.